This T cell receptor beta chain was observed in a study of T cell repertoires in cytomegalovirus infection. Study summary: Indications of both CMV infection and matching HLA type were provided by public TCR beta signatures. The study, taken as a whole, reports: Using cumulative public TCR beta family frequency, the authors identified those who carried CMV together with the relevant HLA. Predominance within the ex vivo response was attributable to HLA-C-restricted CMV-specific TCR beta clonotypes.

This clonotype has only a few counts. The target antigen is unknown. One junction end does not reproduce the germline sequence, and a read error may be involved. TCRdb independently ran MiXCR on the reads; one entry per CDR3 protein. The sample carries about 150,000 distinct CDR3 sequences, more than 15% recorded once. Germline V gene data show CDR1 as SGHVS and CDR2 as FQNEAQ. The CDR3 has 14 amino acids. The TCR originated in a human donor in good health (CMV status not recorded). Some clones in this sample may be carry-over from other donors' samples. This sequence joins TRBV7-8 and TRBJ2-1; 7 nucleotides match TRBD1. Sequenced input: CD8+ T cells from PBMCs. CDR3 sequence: CASSQDRWIRYWIF. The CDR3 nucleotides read TGTGCCAGCAGCCAGGACAGGTGGATACGATACTGGATCTTC.